Following are 5 T cell receptor beta chains from one sample sequenced in a study of blood T cell repertoires in COVID-19. The protocol was immunoSEQ multiplex PCR, while the TCRdb copy is restricted to in-frame clones and leaves out a portion. This table has roughly 42,000 clones, 70% to 90% appearing once. The sample was peripheral blood. The receptor source for this set is a human donor in a cohort sampled during active COVID-19.

About this clone itself: Lacking the conserved final phenylalanine or tryptophan, this CDR3 likely reflects a read error. The DNA is left out, because the CDR3 cannot be placed on it with certainty; the CDR3 is given as TCRdb lists it. This rearrangement joins TRBV11-2 to TRBJ1-2; TRBD1, as called in the table, went unchecked against the DNA. The CDR3 comprises 13 residues, both ends counted. From germline, CDR1 is SGHAT and CDR2 FQNNGV. CDR3 region: CASSFAGQGANSV.

The chain combines TRBV4-3 with TRBJ2-1; D might be TRBD1 (5 bases). Trimming cost V 2 bases and J 6 bases, with 14 bases left between them. The germline V gene has CDR1 LGHNA and CDR2 YSLEER. This CDR3 spans 15 amino acids. CDR3 DNA: TGCGCCAGCAGCCAACAGGGTGGTACGCGCAATGAGCAGTTCTTC. Translated, it gives CASSQQGGTRNEQFF.

This chain joins TRBV19 and TRBJ2-7, with D possibly matching TRBD1 (6 bases). The germline V gene has CDR1 LNHDA and CDR2 SQIVND (reference sequence). The CDR3 runs 16 residues. Trimming left V 3 bases short and J 3 bases short, with 18 bases between. The CDR3 loop reads CASSIWSGQDSYEQYF. CDR3 in DNA: TGTGCCAGTAGTATTTGGAGTGGGCAGGACAGCTACGAGCAGTACTTC.

The V gene is TRBV28, the J gene TRBJ2-7; maybe TRBD1 (6 bases). CDR3 length: 14 amino acids. The V end was cut by 7 bases, the J end by 0 bases, with 13 bases between. Germline assignment: CDR1 MDHEN and CDR2 SYDVKM. The CDR3, as DNA: TGTGCCAGCACTTGGGACACGAGCTCCTACGAGCAGTACTTC. Translation: CASTWDTSSYEQYF.

The rearrangement links TRBV2 to TRBJ2-5; 10 positions match TRBD2. CDR1 and CDR2 (germline): SNHLY, FYNNEI. The CDR3 is made up of 16 amino acids. V gave up 6 bases and J gave up 6 bases; unmatched junction bases: 13. Here the CDR3 DNA reads TGTGCCAGCAGGGACGGAGCGGGGGGGCCCTCGAAGACCCAGTACTTC. This encodes CASRDGAGGPSKTQYF.